One and the same sample provided the 20 T cell receptor beta chains below, sequenced in a study of shared clonotypes between healthy human individuals. Positively selected for CCR7, the CD45RO-negative cells used as naive CD8 cells excluded terminally differentiated effector memory CD45RA+ cells. Produced via immunoSEQ multiplex PCR; TCRdb's table is partial and in-frame only. This sample has some 2 million clones, with approximately 95% found just once. Sequences were obtained from naive CD8+ T cells sorted from blood. These receptors were obtained from a man aged 18 to 35 in good health.

The rearrangement links TRBV9 to TRBJ2-3; 7 bases agree with TRBD1. Germline trimming cut 0 bases from V and 6 bases from J; bases unmatched to any gene: 7. Germline V gene data show CDR1 as SGDLS and CDR2 as YYNGEE. CDR3 length equals 15 residues. This CDR3 reads CASSVDRGALDTQYF. CDR3 DNA sequence: TGTGCCAGCAGCGTAGACAGGGGAGCGTTGGATACGCAGTATTTT.

The J gene is TRBJ1-6, the V gene TRBV28, with D perhaps matching TRBD1 (6 bases). V gave up 6 bases and J gave up 8 bases, with 26 bases separating them. CDR3 length: 18 residues. Per germline, CDR1 MDHEN and CDR2 SYDVKM. The CDR3, as DNA: TGTGCCAGCAGGCCCCAATCTATTTTACAGGGCCGCGATTCACCCCTCCACTTT. It encodes CASRPQSILQGRDSPLHF.

This clone has just a few counts. The V and J genes are TRBV4-1 and TRBJ1-6, with D maybe TRBD1 (6 bases). Trimming stripped 1 base from V and 10 bases from J, with 14 bases between. Germline CDR1 reads MGHRA; CDR2 reads YSYEKL. The CDR3 extends over 15 amino acids. The DNA of the CDR3 is TGCGCCAGCAGCCAAGGAGGGACACCGGGCTCACCCCTCCACTTT. It encodes CASSQGGTPGSPLHF.

The V and J genes are TRBV20-1 and TRBJ2-7; unclear D gene. The CDR3 has 11 amino acids. Trimming shortened V by 6 bases and J by 6 bases, and 12 bases separated the two germline ends. Germline values: CDR1 DFQATT, CDR2 SNEGSKA (reference sequence). In DNA form, the CDR3 reads TGCAGTGCCCCCGCCGGTGTCGAGCAGTACTTC. Protein product: CSAPAGVEQYF.

This chain joins TRBV7-9 and TRBJ1-3; tentative D call: TRBD1 (6 bases). This CDR3 has 15 residues. Germline V gene sequence: CDR1 SEHNR, CDR2 FQNEAQ (reference sequence). The ends were cut back, 1 base at V and 3 bases at J, with 10 bases in the middle. CDR3 region: CASSLGGARGNTIYF. CDR3 in DNA: TGTGCCAGCAGCTTAGGGGGGGCGCGTGGAAACACCATATATTTT.

The count of this clone is one. Additional DNA sequences in this sample encode the identical CDR3. The J gene is TRBJ2-3, the V gene TRBV9, with D unresolved. Trimming shortened V by 0 bases and J by 0 bases, and 8 bases separated the two germline ends. From germline, CDR1 is SGDLS and CDR2 YYNGEE. The CDR3 runs 15 residues. In nucleotides, the CDR3 is TGTGCCAGCAGCGTAGCCGGAACTAGCACAGATACGCAGTATTTT. It encodes CASSVAGTSTDTQYF.

The V gene is TRBV11-1, the J gene TRBJ1-2, with D unclear. Trimming stripped 4 bases from V and 6 bases from J, with 24 bases between. The CDR3 is 17 amino acids. Germline CDR1 reads SGHAT; CDR2 reads FQDESV (reference sequence). The CDR3 region is CASSSRPLEPDGNGYTF. CDR3 coding DNA: TGTGCCAGCAGCTCCCGACCCCTTGAACCGGACGGGAATGGCTACACCTTC.

V and J are TRBV27 and TRBJ1-2, with D unclear. Germline CDR1 is MNHEY and CDR2 is SMNVEV (reference sequence). The CDR3 contains 15 residues. Trimming pared 2 bases from V and 4 bases from J, leaving 14 bases between. CDR3 bases: TGTGCCAGCAGTTTACGTTTGGACTCGGTCTATGGCTACACCTTC. This translates into CASSLRLDSVYGYTF.

The chain links TRBV7-9 to TRBJ2-1, with 10 bases that match TRBD2. Germline values: CDR1 SEHNR, CDR2 FQNEAQ (reference sequence). The CDR3 contains 16 residues. The J segment lost 7 bases and the V segment lost 3 bases, leaving 9 bases of the junction unmatched. DNA of the CDR3: TGTGCCAGCAGCTTCTGGACGGGACTAGCGTCAAATGAGCAGTTCTTC. This codes for CASSFWTGLASNEQFF.

The gene calls are TRBV27 and TRBJ2-3; the D is unclear. CDR1 MNHEY and CDR2 SMNVEV come from the germline V gene (reference sequence). The CDR3 spans 14 residues. The ends were cut back, 8 bases at V and 6 bases at J, with 18 bases in the middle. CDR3 sequence: CASEPEMGWDTQYF. CDR3 bases: TGTGCCAGCGAACCCGAGATGGGGTGGGATACGCAGTATTTT.

The sample holds a few counts of this clone. In the same sample, other DNA sequences code for this CDR3. J is TRBJ2-7 and V is TRBV5-1; unclear D gene. Germline-derived CDR1 and CDR2 are SGHRS and YFSETQ. Trimming took off 0 bases at V and 4 bases at J, with 2 bases between the two ends. This CDR3 has 11 amino acids. CDR3: CASSLDYEQYF. The CDR3 bases are TGCGCCAGCAGCTTGGATTACGAGCAGTACTTC.

The chain is built from TRBV4-1 and TRBJ2-1, with D possibly being TRBD2 (6 bases). Germline values: CDR1 MGHRA, CDR2 YSYEKL. The V end lost 4 bases, the J end lost 5 bases, and 15 bases lay between the germline ends. The CDR3 runs to 15 residues. As DNA, the CDR3 is TGCGCCAGCAGCCCGTCCCTAGCGCTTAACAATGAGCAGTTCTTC. Translation gives CASSPSLALNNEQFF.

This clone showed up just once. The V call is TRBV5-1, the J call TRBJ2-7; TRBD2 might be the D (6 bases). This CDR3 has 15 amino acids. The germline V gene encodes CDR1 SGHRS and CDR2 YFSETQ. Trimming took 0 bases from V and 0 from J, leaving 10 bases between them. As DNA, the CDR3 is TGCGCCAGCAGCTTGGAAGCGGGCCCCTCCTACGAGCAGTACTTC. It translates to CASSLEAGPSYEQYF.

The chain joins TRBV7-8 to TRBJ2-5, with 8 bases identical to TRBD2. After removal of 5 bases from V and 5 bases from J, the junction contained 13 bases not matched to a gene. Looked up from germline, CDR1 is SGHVS and CDR2 is FQNEAQ. The CDR3 is made up of 16 amino acids. The chain's CDR3 is CASSQRTSGRWETQYF. In DNA form, the CDR3 reads TGTGCCAGCAGCCAACGCACTAGCGGACGATGGGAGACCCAGTACTTC.

The count of this clone is one. The genes are TRBV12-5 and TRBJ1-2; D might be TRBD1 (6 bases). There are 13 residues in the CDR3. Germline V lookup: CDR1 LGHNT, CDR2 FRNRAP. V gave up 8 bases and J gave up 4 bases, with 14 bases separating them. CDR3 region: CASSEGGGYGYTF. The CDR3 DNA follows: TGTGCTAGTTCAGAGGGGGGAGGCTATGGCTACACCTTC.

With regard to this clone: One junction end does not reproduce the germline sequence, and a read error may be involved. The chain links TRBV27 to TRBJ1-1; the D is unclear. Germline assignment: CDR1 MNHEY and CDR2 SMNVEV (reference sequence). This CDR3 has 16 amino acids. CDR3 bases: TGTGCCAGCAGTTTAGGTGGAGAGGGCCTGAATACTGAAGCTTTCTTT. The encoded protein is CASSLGGEGLNTEAFF.

The rearrangement links TRBV30 to TRBJ2-1; TRBD2 matches at 13 bases. The ends lost 4 bases at V and 9 bases at J; junction bases unmatched: 3. Germline assignment: CDR1 GTSNPN and CDR2 SVGIG (reference sequence). CDR3 size: 13 residues. CDR3 loop: CAWTGTSGTEQFF. The CDR3 coding sequence is TGTGCCTGGACTGGGACTAGCGGGACTGAGCAGTTCTTC.

The V gene is TRBV10-3, the J gene TRBJ1-4, with TRBD1 matching 10 bases. Germline CDR1 is ENHRY and CDR2 is SYGVKD. With V trimmed by 6 bases and J by 6 bases, 1 base remained unmatched. The CDR3 sequence is 13 residues long. The CDR3 here is CAISGQGDEKLFF. CDR3 nucleotide sequence: TGTGCCATCAGCGGACAGGGGGATGAAAAACTGTTTTTT.

V and J are TRBV5-4 and TRBJ2-3; 8 bases are shared with TRBD1. This CDR3 has 13 amino acids. The ends lost 4 bases at V and 6 bases at J; junction bases unmatched: 4. The germline gives CDR1 SGHNT, CDR2 YYREEE (reference sequence). Here the CDR3 DNA reads TGTGCCAGCAGCCCCGGACAGGGTGATACGCAGTATTTT. This gives the protein CASSPGQGDTQYF.

This sequence joins TRBV30 and TRBJ2-7, with D perhaps TRBD1 (5 bases). Germline loops: CDR1 GTSNPN, CDR2 SVGIG (reference sequence). The CDR3 spans 15 residues. The V end was cut by 2 bases, the J end by 5 bases, with 19 bases between. The chain's CDR3 is CAWSQGQGILHEQYF. Written as DNA, the CDR3 is TGTGCCTGGAGTCAAGGGCAGGGTATTCTCCACGAGCAGTACTTC. Using reference TRBV30 and TRBJ2-7 for the parts outside the CDR3, the full variable domain is SQTIHQWPATLVQPVGSPLSLECTVEGTSNPNLYWYRQAAGRGLQLLFYSVGIGQISSEVPQNLSASRPQDRQFILSSKKLLLSDSGFYLCAWSQGQGILHEQYFGPGTRLTVT.